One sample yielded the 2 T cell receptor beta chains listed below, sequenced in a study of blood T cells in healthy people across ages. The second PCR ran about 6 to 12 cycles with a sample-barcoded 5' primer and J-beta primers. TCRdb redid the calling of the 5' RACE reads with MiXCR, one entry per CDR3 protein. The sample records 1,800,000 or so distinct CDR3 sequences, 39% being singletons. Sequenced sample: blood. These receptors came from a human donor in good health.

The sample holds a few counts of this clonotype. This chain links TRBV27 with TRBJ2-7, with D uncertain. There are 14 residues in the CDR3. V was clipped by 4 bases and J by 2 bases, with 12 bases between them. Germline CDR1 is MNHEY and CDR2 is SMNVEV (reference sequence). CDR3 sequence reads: CASSSPPRTYEQYF. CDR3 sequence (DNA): TGTGCCAGCAGTTCCCCGCCCCGTACCTACGAGCAGTACTTC.

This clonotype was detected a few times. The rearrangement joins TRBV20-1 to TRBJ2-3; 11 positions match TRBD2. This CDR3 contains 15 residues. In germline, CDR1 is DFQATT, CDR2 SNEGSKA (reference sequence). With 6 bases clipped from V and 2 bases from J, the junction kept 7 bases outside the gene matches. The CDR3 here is CSAPLAGGLTDTQYF. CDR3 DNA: TGCAGTGCCCCTCTAGCGGGGGGCCTCACAGATACGCAGTATTTT.